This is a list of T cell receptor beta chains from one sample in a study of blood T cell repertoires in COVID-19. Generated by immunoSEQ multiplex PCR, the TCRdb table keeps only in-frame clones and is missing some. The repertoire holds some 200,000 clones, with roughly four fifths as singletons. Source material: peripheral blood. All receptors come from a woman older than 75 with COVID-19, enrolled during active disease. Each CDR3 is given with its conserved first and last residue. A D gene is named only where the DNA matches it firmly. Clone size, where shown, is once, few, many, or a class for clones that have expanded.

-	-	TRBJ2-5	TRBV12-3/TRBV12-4	CATSDSLGETQYF	TGTGCCACCAGCGACAGCCTCGGGGAGACCCAGTACTTC
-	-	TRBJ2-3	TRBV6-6	CASSYEAGYTDTQYF	TGTGCCAGCAGTTACGAGGCGGGATACACAGATACGCAGTATTTT
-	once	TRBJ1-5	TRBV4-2	CASSPTNGINQPQHF	TGTGCCAGCAGTCCGACAAATGGCATCAATCAGCCCCAGCATTTT
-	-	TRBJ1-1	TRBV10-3	CAISEGDTPNTEAFF	TGTGCCATCAGTGAGGGGGACACCCCGAACACTGAAGCTTTCTTT
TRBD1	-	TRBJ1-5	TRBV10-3	CASSETGAQNQPQHF	TGTGCCAGCTCCGAAACAGGGGCCCAGAATCAGCCCCAGCATTTT
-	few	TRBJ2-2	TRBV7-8	CASSLQGGEITGELFF	TGTGCCAGCAGCTTACAGGGCGGCGAAATTACCGGGGAGCTGTTTTTT
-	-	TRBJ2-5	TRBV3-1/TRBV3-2	CASSHRGQETQYF	TGTGCCAGCAGCCATAGGGGCCAAGAGACCCAGTACTTC
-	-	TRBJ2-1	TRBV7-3	CASSLRDNEQFF	TGTGCCAGCAGCTTAAGAGACAATGAGCAGTTCTTC
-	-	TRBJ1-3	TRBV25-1	CASSEQGSSGNTIYF	TGTGCCAGCAGTGAACAGGGGAGCTCTGGAAACACCATATATTTT
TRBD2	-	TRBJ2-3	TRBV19	CASSISLAGPSDTQYF	TGTGCCAGTAGTATAAGTCTAGCGGGACCATCGGATACGCAGTATTTT
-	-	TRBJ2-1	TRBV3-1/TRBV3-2	CASSQQGGPYNEQFF	TGTGCCAGCAGCCAACAGGGGGGTCCCTACAATGAGCAGTTCTTC
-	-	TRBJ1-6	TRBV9	CASSVAGGGNNSPLHF	TGTGCCAGCAGCGTGGCGGGCGGCGGGAATAATTCACCCCTCCACTTT
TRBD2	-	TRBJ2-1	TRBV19	CASNPGSGGVNEQFF	TGTGCCAGTAACCCCGGGTCGGGAGGGGTGAATGAGCAGTTCTTC
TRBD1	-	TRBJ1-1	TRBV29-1	CSAAPGTGDTEAFF	TGCAGCGCTGCACCCGGGACAGGGGACACTGAAGCTTTCTTT
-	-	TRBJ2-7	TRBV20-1	CSARSGFEQYF	TGCAGTGCTAGATCCGGTTTTGAGCAGTACTTC
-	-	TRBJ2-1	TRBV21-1	CASSKVSRARDNEQFF	TGTGCCAGCAGCAAAGTATCCAGGGCACGGGACAATGAGCAGTTCTTC
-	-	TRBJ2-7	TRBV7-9	CASSSGLWEQYF	TGTGCCAGCAGCTCCGGGTTGTGGGAGCAGTACTTC
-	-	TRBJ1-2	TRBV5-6	CASSSWSRAFAGYTF	TGTGCCAGCAGCTCCTGGTCCAGGGCTTTCGCTGGCTACACCTTC
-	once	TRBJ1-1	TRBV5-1	CASSLVGDNTEAFF	TGCGCCAGCAGCTTGGTAGGGGATAACACTGAAGCTTTCTTT
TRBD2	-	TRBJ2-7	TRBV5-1	CASSLEGGQQYF	TGCGCCAGCAGCTTGGAGGGAGGGCAGCAGTACTTC
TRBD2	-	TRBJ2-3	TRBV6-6	CASSRTSGRASGTQYF	TGTGCCAGCAGTAGAACTAGCGGGAGGGCCTCAGGTACGCAGTATTTT
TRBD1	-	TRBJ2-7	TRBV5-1	CASSLLTGGYEQYF	TGCGCCAGCAGCTTACTGACAGGGGGCTACGAGCAGTACTTC
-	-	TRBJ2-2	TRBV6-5	CASWAGTNTGELFF	TGTGCCAGCTGGGCAGGGACGAACACCGGGGAGCTGTTTTTT
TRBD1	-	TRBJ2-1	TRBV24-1	CATSDSRTGDNEQFF	TGTGCCACCAGTGACTCACGAACAGGGGACAATGAGCAGTTCTTC
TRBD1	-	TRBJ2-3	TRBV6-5	CASRDRWSTDTQYF	TGTGCCAGCAGGGACAGGTGGTCCACAGATACGCAGTATTTT
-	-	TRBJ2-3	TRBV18	CASSPPGGVTDTQYF	TGTGCCAGCTCACCACCGGGAGGAGTCACAGATACGCAGTATTTT
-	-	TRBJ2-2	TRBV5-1	CASSFGTDRSNTGELFF	TGCGCCAGCAGCTTCGGGACGGACAGATCTAACACCGGGGAGCTGTTTTTT
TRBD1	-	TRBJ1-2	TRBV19	CASSIRTGGGYGYTF	TGTGCCAGTAGTATCCGGACAGGGGGAGGCTATGGCTACACCTTC
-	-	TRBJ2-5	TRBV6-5	CASSKLSQETQYF	TGTGCCAGCAGCAAGCTCTCCCAAGAGACCCAGTACTTC
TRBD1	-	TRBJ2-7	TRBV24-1	CATSDTARTGGSYEQYF	TGTGCCACCAGTGACACCGCCCGGACAGGGGGATCCTACGAGCAGTACTTC
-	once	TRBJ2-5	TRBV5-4	CASSTGQSQETQYF	TGTGCCAGCAGCACCGGACAGTCCCAAGAGACCCAGTACTTC
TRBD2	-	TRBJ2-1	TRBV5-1	CASSFAGGSYNEQFF	TGCGCCAGCAGCTTTGCGGGAGGTTCCTACAATGAGCAGTTCTTC
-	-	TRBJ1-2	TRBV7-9	CASSATVGTVAF	TGTGCCAGCAGCGCAACGGTTGGGACTGTTGCCTTC
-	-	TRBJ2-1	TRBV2	CASSEVRGSYNEQFF	TGTGCCAGCAGTGAAGTTCGGGGGTCCTACAATGAGCAGTTCTTC
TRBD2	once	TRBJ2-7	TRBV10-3	CAISGVRELAGGPGNEQYF	TGTGCCATCAGTGGAGTTCGGGAACTAGCGGGAGGGCCGGGAAACGAGCAGTACTTC
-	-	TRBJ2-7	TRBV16	CASQPEEGKGGYEQYF	TGTGCCAGCCAGCCGGAAGAGGGGAAAGGGGGTTACGAGCAGTACTTC
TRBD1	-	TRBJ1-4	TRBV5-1	CASSFGTATNEKLFF	TGCGCCAGCAGCTTTGGGACAGCAACTAATGAAAAACTGTTTTTT
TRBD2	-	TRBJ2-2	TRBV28	CASSRLAGGNVAGELFF	TGTGCCAGCAGTAGACTAGCGGGAGGGAATGTAGCCGGGGAGCTGTTTTTT
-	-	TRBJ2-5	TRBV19	CASSPNPAGAGTQYF	TGTGCCAGTAGTCCTAACCCGGCAGGGGCGGGGACCCAGTACTTC
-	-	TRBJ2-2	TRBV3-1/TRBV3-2	CASSQDRVTGELFF	TGTGCCAGCAGCCAAGATCGGGTCACCGGGGAGCTGTTTTTT
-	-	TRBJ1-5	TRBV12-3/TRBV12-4	CAGSLGYNQPQHF	TGTGCCGGCAGTTTAGGCTACAATCAGCCCCAGCATTTT
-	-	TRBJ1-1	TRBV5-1	CASSLSAAMNTEAFF	TGCGCCAGCAGCTTGTCCGCGGCTATGAACACTGAAGCTTTCTTT
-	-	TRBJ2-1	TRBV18	CASSPPGSSYNEQFF	TGTGCCAGCTCACCCCCCGGTAGCTCCTACAATGAGCAGTTCTTC
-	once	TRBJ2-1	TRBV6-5	CASQRSSYNEQFF	TGTGCCTCCCAGAGGAGCTCCTACAATGAGCAGTTCTTC
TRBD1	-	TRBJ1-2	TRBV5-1	CASSLEAGGRYGYTF	TGCGCCAGCAGCTTGGAGGCAGGGGGAAGATATGGCTACACCTTC
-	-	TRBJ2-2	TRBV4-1	CASSQGTTNTGELFF	TGCGCCAGCAGCCAGGGGACAACGAACACCGGGGAGCTGTTTTTT
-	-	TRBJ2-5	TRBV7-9	CASSPLPRGQETQYF	TGTGCCAGCAGTCCCCTCCCCAGGGGTCAAGAGACCCAGTACTTC
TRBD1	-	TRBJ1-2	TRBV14	CASSLLRTGGDYGYTF	TGTGCCAGCAGCCTACTACGGACAGGGGGCGACTATGGCTACACCTTC
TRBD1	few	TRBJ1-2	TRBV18	CASSGGQGLDYGYTF	TGTGCCAGCTCCGGGGGACAGGGGTTGGACTATGGCTACACCTTC
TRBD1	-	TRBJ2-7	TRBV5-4	CASSLGQGPYEQYF	TGTGCCAGCAGCTTAGGACAGGGACCCTACGAGCAGTACTTC
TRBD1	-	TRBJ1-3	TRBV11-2	CASSPGQGMTTIYF	TGTGCCAGCAGCCCGGGACAGGGGATGACCACCATATATTTT
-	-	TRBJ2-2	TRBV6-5	CASRVTLGSGELFF	TGTGCCAGCAGAGTTACCCTCGGTTCCGGGGAGCTGTTTTTT
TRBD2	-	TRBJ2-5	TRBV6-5	CASRVAGGPKTQYF	TGTGCCAGCAGGGTAGCGGGGGGGCCGAAGACCCAGTACTTC
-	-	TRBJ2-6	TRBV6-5	CASTVNSGANVLTF	TGTGCCAGTACAGTCAACTCTGGGGCCAACGTCCTGACTTTC